This T cell receptor (beta chain) appears in the sequencing data of a study of blood T cell repertoires in COVID-19. At the level of the study: The study drew acute and convalescent COVID-19 samples from the United States, Italy and Spain.

V gave up 4 bases and J gave up 0 bases, with 8 bases separating them. This CDR3 spans 13 amino acids. Germline V gene lookup returns CDR1 SGDLS and CDR2 YYNGEE. Authors' methods: It was from reference gene primer amplification that nucleated cell counts were estimated. Assay used: immunoSEQ multiplex PCR; TCRdb lists only in-frame clones, some missing. D and trimming come from the DNA, and the V and J calls and clone size come from that table. The top ten hold roughly 25% of the sample, which has tens of thousands of clones, roughly 88% seen once. Sequencing input: peripheral blood. The chain employs TRBV9 and TRBJ2-7, with D hard to call. The receptor was derived from a human donor in a cohort sampled during active COVID-19. The CDR3 nucleotides are TGTGCCAGCAGCCCCGGAGCCTCCTACGAGCAGTACTTC. This encodes CASSPGASYEQYF.